This TCR beta chain was sequenced during a study of early T cells in non-severe SARS-CoV-2 infection. J gave up 6 bases and V 5 bases, and 4 bases lay outside the gene matches. The CDR3 sequence is 12 residues long. Germline CDR1 and CDR2: MNHNY and SVGAGI (reference sequence). TCRdb re-derived calls from the 5' RACE reads in MiXCR, one entry per CDR3 protein. The profile shows 70,000 or so distinct CDR3 sequences, 10% to 15% of them singletons. The chain couples TRBV6-6 to TRBJ2-7, with 7 nucleotides matching TRBD1. What was sequenced was whole blood. The source is an adult who was a healthcare worker with PCR-confirmed SARS-CoV-2 infection or an uninfected control (not recorded which). CDR3 DNA sequence: TGTGCCAGCAGTCAGACAGGGATCGAGCAGTACTTC. This encodes CASSQTGIEQYF.